This T cell receptor beta chain was recovered during a study of identical twins. Comment on this clonotype: What it binds is unknown. With a much larger clone just one base away, this may be a read error.

V was pared by 10 bases and J by 4 bases, with 10 bases between. Germline loops: CDR1 ENHRY, CDR2 SYGVKD. The CDR3 has 11 amino acids. One entry per CDR3 protein results from TCRdb running MiXCR on the 5' RACE reads. The sample records just under 650,000 distinct CDR3 sequences, about 7.1% being singletons. Study findings and constraints: Twins showed weaker excess sharing in their beta out-of-frame sequences. Those out-of-frame alpha sequences shared by twins showed an excess of low generation probability.

Separately, the same data were catalogued under a study of yellow fever vaccine responses in identical twins.

Sequenced: PBMCs. The V and J genes are TRBV10-3 and TRBJ2-5; possibly TRBD1 for D (6 bases). This clonotype originated in a woman younger than 30 in good health. The CDR3 sequence is CATVGAETQYF. DNA for the CDR3: TGTGCCACAGTGGGGGCAGAGACCCAGTACTTC.